These 17 T cell receptor beta chains were sequenced from one sample in a study of blood T cell repertoires in COVID-19. Repertoires were generated with immunoSEQ multiplex PCR, while TCRdb's copy carries only in-frame clones and drops some. The sample records 430,000 or so clones, about 90% being singletons. The sample comprised peripheral blood. The receptors shown here come from a man aged 18 to 35 with COVID-19, enrolled during active disease.

The CDR3: CASSLTRHSADTQYF. The CDR3 bases are TGTGCCAGCAGCTTAACTAGACACTCGGCAGATACGCAGTATTTT. The chain recombines TRBV11-2 with TRBJ2-3; D perhaps matches TRBD2 (5 bases). Trimming took 2 bases from V and 4 from J, leaving 13 bases between them. The germline V gene has CDR1 SGHAT and CDR2 FQNNGV. This CDR3 is built from 15 residues.

V usage is TRBV4-1 and J usage is TRBJ1-6, with D possibly TRBD1 on 6 matching bases. Germline lookup yields CDR1 MGHRA and CDR2 YSYEKL. The CDR3 spans 15 residues. V was cut by 4 bases and J by 8 bases, with 15 bases left in between. In DNA, the CDR3 is TGCGCCAGCAGCCTAACTACAGGGAGGGATTCACCCCTCCACTTT. Translating gives CASSLTTGRDSPLHF.

The chain carries TRBV5-1 and TRBJ1-2, with D possibly matching TRBD1 (5 bases). The CDR3 runs 15 residues. Looked up from germline, CDR1 is SGHRS and CDR2 is YFSETQ. Trimming removed 6 bases at V and 4 bases at J, with 19 bases between. The CDR3: CASTPTSTEPYGYTF. The CDR3 DNA reads as TGCGCCAGCACCCCCACTTCGACAGAACCCTATGGCTACACCTTC. Full variable domain (rest looked up from reference TRBV5-1 and TRBJ1-2): KAGVTQTPRYLIKTRGQQVTLSCSPISGHRSVSWYQQTPGQGLQFLFEYFSETQRNKGNFPGRFSGRQFSNSRSEMNVSTLELGDSALYLCASTPTSTEPYGYTFGSGTRLTVV.

About this clone itself: In the same sample, other DNA sequences code for this CDR3. The rearrangement links TRBV10-3 to TRBJ2-7; D not certain. The CDR3 has 12 amino acids. The ends were cut back, 2 bases at V and 3 bases at J, with 5 bases in the middle. Germline-derived CDR1 and CDR2 are ENHRY and SYGVKD. The CDR3 is CAISEDIYEQYF. The DNA of the CDR3 is TGTGCCATCAGTGAGGACATCTACGAGCAGTACTTC.

The V gene is TRBV30, the J gene TRBJ2-1; D uncertain. CDR3 size: 14 residues. Germline CDR1 GTSNPN, CDR2 SVGIG (reference sequence). V lost 0 bases to trimming and J lost 4 bases, with 10 bases between them. CDR3 sequence (DNA): TGTGCCTGGAGTGTACTTCTTTCTTACAATGAGCAGTTCTTC. Its translation: CAWSVLLSYNEQFF.

The chain combines TRBV9 with TRBJ2-1; 9 bases are shared with TRBD2. The CDR3 is 16 residues long. Germline V gene lookup returns CDR1 SGDLS and CDR2 YYNGEE. With V trimmed by 0 bases and J by 7 bases, 8 bases remained unmatched. CDR3 amino acids: CASSVDSELAGNEQFF. In nucleotides, the CDR3 is TGTGCCAGCAGCGTAGATTCCGAGCTAGCGGGGAATGAGCAGTTCTTC.

The chain uses TRBV5-4 and TRBJ2-1; D perhaps matches TRBD2 (6 bases). Germline V gene lookup returns CDR1 SGHNT and CDR2 YYREEE (reference sequence). There are 16 residues in the CDR3. The V gene lost 4 bases and the J gene lost 8 bases, with 22 bases spanning the gap. The DNA of the CDR3 is TGTGCCAGCAGCCCAATCGGGGGAAGGTCGGTCGATGAGCAGTTCTTC. This codes for CASSPIGGRSVDEQFF.

The gene calls are TRBV5-4 and TRBJ2-1; the match to TRBD2 covers 8 bases. Germline V gene sequence: CDR1 SGHNT, CDR2 YYREEE (reference sequence). This CDR3 region has 15 residues. J gave up 0 bases and V 5 bases, and 4 bases lay outside the gene matches. For the CDR3, the DNA is TGTGCCAGCAGGTTAGCGGGAAGCTCCTACAATGAGCAGTTCTTC. The encoded protein is CASRLAGSSYNEQFF.

This clone was recorded only once. The chain has TRBV11-2 and TRBJ1-4; D remains ambiguous. The CDR3 contains 14 residues. Germline V gene lookup returns CDR1 SGHAT and CDR2 FQNNGV. Trimming removed 4 bases from V and 7 bases from J, with 13 bases in between. In DNA form, the CDR3 reads TGTGCCAGCAGCTCCCAATCGAGTGTTGAAAAACTGTTTTTT. It yields the protein CASSSQSSVEKLFF.

The chain's CDR3 is CASSYLRSDGGYTF. The CDR3 DNA follows: TGTGCCAGCAGTTATTTACGCTCCGATGGCGGCTACACCTTC. The chain uses TRBV6-5 and TRBJ1-2; D is unclear. CDR3 length: 14 amino acids. CDR1 and CDR2 (germline): MNHEY, SVGAGI. Trimming took off 3 bases at V and 8 bases at J, with 16 bases between the two ends.

V gene TRBV18 combines with J gene TRBJ2-7; possible D gene TRBD1, 6 bases. The CDR3 extends over 15 amino acids. Trimming left V 1 base short and J 5 bases short, with 15 bases between. The germline V gene has CDR1 KGHSH and CDR2 LQKENI. Here the CDR3 DNA reads TGTGCCAGCTCACCACAGACACAGGGTTCCAACGAGCAGTACTTC. Translating gives CASSPQTQGSNEQYF. Full variable domain (outside the CDR3, taken from reference TRBV18 and TRBJ2-7): NAGVMQNPRHLVRRRGQEARLRCSPMKGHSHVYWYRQLPEEGLKFMVYLQKENIIDESGMPKERFSAEFPKEGPSILRIQQVVRGDSAAYFCASSPQTQGSNEQYFGPGTRLTVT.

This clone was observed a single time. CDR3 in DNA: TGCGCCAGCAGTCAATCTAGACCTAGCGTTACGCAGTATTTT. It translates to CASSQSRPSVTQYF. The V gene is TRBV23-1, the J gene TRBJ2-3; tentative D call: TRBD2 (6 bases). TRBV23-1 is an ORF, with its function uncertain. Trimming left V 0 bases short and J 8 bases short, with 12 bases between. The CDR3 covers 14 residues.

The genes are TRBV25-1 and TRBJ2-5; D is uncertain. The V gene lost 5 bases and the J gene lost 1 base, with 8 bases spanning the gap. Germline CDR1 and CDR2: MGHDK and SYGVNS. The CDR3 is 13 residues long. The CDR3 loop is CASSRLSQETQYF. The CDR3 region has the DNA TGTGCCAGCAGTCGTCTGTCCCAAGAGACCCAGTACTTC.

The chain links TRBV3-1 (or the pseudogene TRBV3-2) to TRBJ1-2, with TRBD1 matching 8 bases. CDR1 is LGHDT, CDR2 YNNKEL, per germline (reference sequence). The CDR3 length is 14 residues. The J segment lost 3 bases and the V segment lost 4 bases, leaving 4 bases of the junction unmatched. CDR3 DNA sequence: TGTGCCAGCAGCCGGACAGGGTGGGACTATGGCTACACCTTC. As protein: CASSRTGWDYGYTF.

This chain links TRBV7-9 with TRBJ1-3, with D perhaps TRBD1 (6 bases). Germline V gene sequence: CDR1 SEHNR, CDR2 FQNEAQ (reference sequence). This CDR3 spans 15 amino acids. V lost 3 bases and J 0 bases, leaving 9 bases between the germline ends. CDR3 residues: CASSFGQLSGNTIYF. The CDR3 nucleotides read TGTGCCAGCAGCTTCGGACAGCTCTCTGGAAACACCATATATTTT.

The rearrangement uses TRBV25-1 and TRBJ1-4; 10 nucleotides agree with TRBD1. There are 15 residues in the CDR3. Germline V lookup: CDR1 MGHDK, CDR2 SYGVNS. V lost 4 bases to trimming and J lost 3 bases; unmatched junction nucleotides: 2. The CDR3 DNA reads TGTGCCAGCAGTGGGGACAGGGGAGCTAATGAAAAACTGTTTTTT. Translating gives CASSGDRGANEKLFF.

This clone has a single count. This chain joins TRBV11-2 and TRBJ2-3; D is unclear. V lost 9 bases and J lost 0, with 13 bases in between. Per germline, CDR1 SGHAT and CDR2 FQNNGV. This CDR3 is built from 14 residues. In DNA form, the CDR3 reads TGTGCCAGTAAGGCGGTCGTTAGCACAGATACGCAGTATTTT. This sequence encodes CASKAVVSTDTQYF.